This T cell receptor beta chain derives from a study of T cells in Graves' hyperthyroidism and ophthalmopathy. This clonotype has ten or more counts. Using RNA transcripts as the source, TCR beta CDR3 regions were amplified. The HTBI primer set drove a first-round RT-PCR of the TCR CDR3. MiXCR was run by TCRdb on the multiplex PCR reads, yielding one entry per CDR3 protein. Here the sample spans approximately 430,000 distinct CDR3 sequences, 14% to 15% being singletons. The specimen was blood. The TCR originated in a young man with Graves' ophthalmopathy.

The CDR3 region is CASSLAGGSADTQYF. The CDR3 DNA reads TGCGCCAGCAGCTTGGCGGGGGGCTCCGCAGATACGCAGTATTTT. The rearrangement uses TRBV5-1 and TRBJ2-3, with D tentatively TRBD2 (7 bases). V was trimmed by 0 bases and J by 4 bases, leaving 12 bases between them. The germline CDR1 and CDR2 sequences are SGHRS and YFSETQ. The CDR3 contains 15 residues. The whole variable domain, remainder taken from reference TRBV5-1 and TRBJ2-3, is KAGVTQTPRYLIKTRGQQVTLSCSPISGHRSVSWYQQTPGQGLQFLFEYFSETQRNKGNFPGRFSGRQFSNSRSEMNVSTLELGDSALYLCASSLAGGSADTQYFGPGTRLTVL.